This T cell receptor (beta chain) was captured by sequencing in a study of STAT5B mutations in CD4+ large granular lymphocyte leukemia. Method: immunoSEQ multiplex PCR; TCRdb's copy keeps in-frame clones and lacks some. Of tens of thousands of clones in the sample, more than 80% were seen once. There are a few counts of this clone. The V and J ends lost 4 bases and 3 bases, in that order; junction bases with no gene match: 10. Germline V gene data show CDR1 as SGHRS and CDR2 as YFSETQ. The CDR3 length is 16 residues. The rearrangement joins TRBV5-1 to TRBJ1-1, with TRBD1 matching 9 bases. This TCR was recovered from a human donor in good health. What was sequenced was CD4+ T cells from blood buffy coats. CDR3 DNA sequence: TGCGCCAGCAGCAGGGGACAGGGAAATTTGGACACTGAAGCTTTCTTT. It encodes CASSRGQGNLDTEAFF.